The sequence of this T cell receptor (beta chain) was determined in a study of blood T cell repertoires in COVID-19. Across the study: Specimens from acute and convalescent COVID-19 originated in the United States, Italy and Spain. T cells, B-cell-depleted T cells, or PBMCs supplied cDNA or gDNA.

V shed 2 bases and J 1 base; nucleotides not matched to a gene: 7. CDR1 is LGHDT, CDR2 YNNKEL, per germline (reference sequence). The CDR3 runs 17 residues. Per the original methods: Reference gene primer amplification gave nucleated cell count estimates. The assay was immunoSEQ multiplex PCR, and TCRdb's table has in-frame clones only and misses some. V and J calls and clone size come straight from that table; D and trimming were deduced from the DNA. The sample shows about 160,000 clones, 90% to 95% of them seen only once. The receptor's source is a woman aged 45 to 65 with acute or convalescent COVID-19. V gene TRBV3-1 (or the pseudogene TRBV3-2) combines with J gene TRBJ2-3; the match to TRBD1 covers 9 bases. Sequencing used peripheral blood. In DNA, the CDR3 is TGTGCCAGCAGCCAAAATAAGGGACAGGGCGGCACAGATACGCAGTATTTT. It is translated as CASSQNKGQGGTDTQYF.